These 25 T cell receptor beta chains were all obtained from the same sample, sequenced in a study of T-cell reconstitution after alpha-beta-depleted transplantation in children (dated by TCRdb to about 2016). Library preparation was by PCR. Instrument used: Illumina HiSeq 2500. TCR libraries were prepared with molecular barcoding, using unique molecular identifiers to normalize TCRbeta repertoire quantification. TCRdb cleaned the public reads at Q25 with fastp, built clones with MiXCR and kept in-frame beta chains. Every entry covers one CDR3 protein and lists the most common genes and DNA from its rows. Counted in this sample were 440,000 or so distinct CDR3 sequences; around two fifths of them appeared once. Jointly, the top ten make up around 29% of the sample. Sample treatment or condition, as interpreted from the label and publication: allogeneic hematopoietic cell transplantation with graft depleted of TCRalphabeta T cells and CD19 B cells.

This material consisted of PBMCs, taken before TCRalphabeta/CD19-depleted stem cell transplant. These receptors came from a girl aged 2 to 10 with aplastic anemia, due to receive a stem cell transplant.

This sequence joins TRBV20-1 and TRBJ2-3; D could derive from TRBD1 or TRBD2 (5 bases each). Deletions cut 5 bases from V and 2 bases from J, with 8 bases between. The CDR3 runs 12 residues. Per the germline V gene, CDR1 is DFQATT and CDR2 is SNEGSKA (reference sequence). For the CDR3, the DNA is TGCAGTGCTGGGGACCACACAGATACGCAGTATTTT. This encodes CSAGDHTDTQYF.

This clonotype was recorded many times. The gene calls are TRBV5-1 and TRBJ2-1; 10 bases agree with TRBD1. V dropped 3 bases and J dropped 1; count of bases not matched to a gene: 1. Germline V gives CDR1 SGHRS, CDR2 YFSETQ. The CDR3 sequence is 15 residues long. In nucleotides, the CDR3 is TGCGCCAGCAGCTCGGGACAGGGGTCCTACAATGAGCAGTTCTTC. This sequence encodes CASSSGQGSYNEQFF.

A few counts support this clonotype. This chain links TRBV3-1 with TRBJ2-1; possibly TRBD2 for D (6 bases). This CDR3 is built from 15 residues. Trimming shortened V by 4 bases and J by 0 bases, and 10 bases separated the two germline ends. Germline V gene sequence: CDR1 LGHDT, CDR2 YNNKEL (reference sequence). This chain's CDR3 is CASSPIAVSYNEQFF. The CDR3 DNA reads TGTGCCAGCAGCCCCATAGCGGTCTCCTACAATGAGCAGTTCTTC.

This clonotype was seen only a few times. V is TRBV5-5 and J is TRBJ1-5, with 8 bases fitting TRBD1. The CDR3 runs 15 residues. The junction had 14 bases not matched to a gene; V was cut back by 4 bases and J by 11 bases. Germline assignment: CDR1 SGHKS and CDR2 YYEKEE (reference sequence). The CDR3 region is CASSASRQGRESQHF. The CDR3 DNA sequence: TGTGCCAGCAGCGCCAGTAGACAGGGGAGGGAGTCCCAGCATTTT. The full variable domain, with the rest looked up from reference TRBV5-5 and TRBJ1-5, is DAGVTQSPTHLIKTRGQQVTLRCSPISGHKSVSWYQQVLGQGPQFIFQYYEKEERGRGNFPDRFSARQFPNYSSELNVNALLLGDSALYLCASSASRQGRESQHFGDGTRLSIL.

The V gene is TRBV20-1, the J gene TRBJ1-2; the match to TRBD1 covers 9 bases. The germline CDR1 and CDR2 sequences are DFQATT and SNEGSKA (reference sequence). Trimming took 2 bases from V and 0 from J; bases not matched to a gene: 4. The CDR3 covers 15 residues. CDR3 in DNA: TGCAGTGCTAGACAGGGACAGGGAGCTAACTATGGCTACACCTTC. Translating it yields CSARQGQGANYGYTF.

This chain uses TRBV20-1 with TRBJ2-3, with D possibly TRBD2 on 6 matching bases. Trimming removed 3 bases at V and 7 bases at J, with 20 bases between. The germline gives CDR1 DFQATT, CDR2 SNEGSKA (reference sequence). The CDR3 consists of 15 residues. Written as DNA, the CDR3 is TGCAGTGCTAGGGGGGACTTCCAGGATCGGTATACGCAGTATTTT. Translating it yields CSARGDFQDRYTQYF.

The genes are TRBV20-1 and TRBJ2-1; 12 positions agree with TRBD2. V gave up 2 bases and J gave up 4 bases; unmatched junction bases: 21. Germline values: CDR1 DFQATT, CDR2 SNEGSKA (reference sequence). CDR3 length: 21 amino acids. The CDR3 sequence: CSARPLTRLAGDPTTYNEQFF. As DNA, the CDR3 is TGCAGTGCTAGACCCCTAACTAGACTAGCGGGGGACCCCACCACGTACAATGAGCAGTTCTTC.

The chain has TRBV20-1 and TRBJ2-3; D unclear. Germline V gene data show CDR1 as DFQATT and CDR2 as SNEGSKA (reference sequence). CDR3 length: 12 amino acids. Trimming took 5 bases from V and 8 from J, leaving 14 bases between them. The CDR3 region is CSAYPAEVTQYF. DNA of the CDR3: TGCAGTGCTTACCCGGCCGAAGTTACGCAGTATTTT.

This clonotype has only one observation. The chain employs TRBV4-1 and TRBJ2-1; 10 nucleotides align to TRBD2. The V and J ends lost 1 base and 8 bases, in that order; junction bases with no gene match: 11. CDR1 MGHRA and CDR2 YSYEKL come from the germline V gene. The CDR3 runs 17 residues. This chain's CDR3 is CASSQGLAGGVNDEQFF. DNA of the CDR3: TGCGCCAGCAGCCAAGGACTAGCGGGTGGGGTCAACGATGAGCAGTTCTTC.

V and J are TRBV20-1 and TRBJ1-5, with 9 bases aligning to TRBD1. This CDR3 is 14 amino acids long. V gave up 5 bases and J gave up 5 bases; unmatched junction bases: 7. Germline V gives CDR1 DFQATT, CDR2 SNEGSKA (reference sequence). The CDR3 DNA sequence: TGCAGTGCTGCCGGGACAGGGCTCCATCAGCCCCAGCATTTT. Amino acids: CSAAGTGLHQPQHF.

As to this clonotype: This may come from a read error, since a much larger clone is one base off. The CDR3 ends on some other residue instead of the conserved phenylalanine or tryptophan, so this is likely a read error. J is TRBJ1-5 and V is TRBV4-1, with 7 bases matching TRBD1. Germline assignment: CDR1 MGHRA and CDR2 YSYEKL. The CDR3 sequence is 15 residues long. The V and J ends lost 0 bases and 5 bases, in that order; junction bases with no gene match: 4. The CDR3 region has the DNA TGCGCCAGCAGCCAAGACCCCAGGGGGTATCAGCCCCAGCATTCT. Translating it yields CASSQDPRGYQPQHS.

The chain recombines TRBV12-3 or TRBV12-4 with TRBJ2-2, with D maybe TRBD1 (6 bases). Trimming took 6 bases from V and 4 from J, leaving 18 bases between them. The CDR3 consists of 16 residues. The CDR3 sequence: CASSTGRVLSTGELFF. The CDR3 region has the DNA TGTGCCAGCAGCACAGGGCGGGTTCTTTCCACCGGGGAGCTGTTTTTT.

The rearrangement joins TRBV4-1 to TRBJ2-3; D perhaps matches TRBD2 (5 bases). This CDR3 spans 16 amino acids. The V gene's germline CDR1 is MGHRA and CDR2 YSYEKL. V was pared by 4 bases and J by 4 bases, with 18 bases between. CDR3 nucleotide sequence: TGCGCCAGCAGCCTTCTACGTGCGGGTGGGCCAGATACGCAGTATTTT. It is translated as CASSLLRAGGPDTQYF.

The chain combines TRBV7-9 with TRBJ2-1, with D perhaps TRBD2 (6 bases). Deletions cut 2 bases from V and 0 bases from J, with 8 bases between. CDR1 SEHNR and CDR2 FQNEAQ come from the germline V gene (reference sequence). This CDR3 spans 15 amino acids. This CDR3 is CASSLREASYNEQFF. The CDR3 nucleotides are TGTGCCAGCAGCTTAAGGGAGGCCTCCTACAATGAGCAGTTCTTC.

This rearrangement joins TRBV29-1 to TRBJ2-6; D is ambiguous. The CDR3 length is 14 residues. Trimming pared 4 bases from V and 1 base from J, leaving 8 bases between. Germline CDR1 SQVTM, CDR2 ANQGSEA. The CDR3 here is CSVVGQSGANVLTF. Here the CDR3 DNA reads TGCAGCGTTGTAGGGCAGTCTGGGGCCAACGTCCTGACTTTC.

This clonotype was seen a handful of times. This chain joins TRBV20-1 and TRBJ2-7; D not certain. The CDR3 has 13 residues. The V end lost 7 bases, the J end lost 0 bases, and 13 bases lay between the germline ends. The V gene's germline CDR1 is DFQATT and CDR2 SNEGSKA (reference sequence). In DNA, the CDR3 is TGCAGTGTCCGCCAGAGAAGCTCCTACGAGCAGTACTTC. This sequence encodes CSVRQRSSYEQYF.

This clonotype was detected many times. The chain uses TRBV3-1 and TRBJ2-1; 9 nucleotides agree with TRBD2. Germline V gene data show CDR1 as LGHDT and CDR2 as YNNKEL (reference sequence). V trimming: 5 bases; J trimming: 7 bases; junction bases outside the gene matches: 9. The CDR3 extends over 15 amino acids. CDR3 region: CASSWLAGLGNEQFF. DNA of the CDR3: TGTGCCAGCAGCTGGCTAGCGGGGCTGGGTAATGAGCAGTTCTTC.

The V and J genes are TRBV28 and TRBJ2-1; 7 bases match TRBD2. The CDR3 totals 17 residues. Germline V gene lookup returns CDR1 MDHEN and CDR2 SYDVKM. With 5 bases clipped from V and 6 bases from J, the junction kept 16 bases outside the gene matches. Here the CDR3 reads CASSTSTARGVFNEQFF. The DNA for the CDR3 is TGTGCCAGCAGTACATCGACAGCTCGGGGGGTCTTCAATGAGCAGTTCTTC.

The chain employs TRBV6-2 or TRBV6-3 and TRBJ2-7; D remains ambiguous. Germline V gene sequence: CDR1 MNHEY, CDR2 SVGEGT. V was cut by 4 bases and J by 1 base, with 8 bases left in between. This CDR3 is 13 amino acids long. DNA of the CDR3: TGTGCCAGCAGTTTCGATGCGTCCTACGAGCAGTACTTC. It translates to CASSFDASYEQYF.

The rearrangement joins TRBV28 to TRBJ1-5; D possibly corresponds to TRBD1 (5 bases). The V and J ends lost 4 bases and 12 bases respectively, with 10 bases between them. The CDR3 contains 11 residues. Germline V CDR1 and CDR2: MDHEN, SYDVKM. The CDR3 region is CASSSDSFQHF. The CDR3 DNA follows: TGTGCCAGCAGTTCCGACAGCTTCCAGCATTTT.

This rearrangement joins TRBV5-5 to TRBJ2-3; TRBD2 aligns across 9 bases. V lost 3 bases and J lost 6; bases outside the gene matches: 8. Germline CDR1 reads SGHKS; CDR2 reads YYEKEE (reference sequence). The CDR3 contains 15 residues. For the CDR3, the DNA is TGTGCCAGCAGCTGGGAGCGGGGGGCTTTTGATACGCAGTATTTT. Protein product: CASSWERGAFDTQYF.

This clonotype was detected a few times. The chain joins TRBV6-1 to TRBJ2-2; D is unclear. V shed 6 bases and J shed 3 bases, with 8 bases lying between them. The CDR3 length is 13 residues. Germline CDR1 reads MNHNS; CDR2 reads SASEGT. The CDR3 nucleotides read TGTGCCAGCAGCCCAGTCCACACCGGGGAGCTGTTTTTT. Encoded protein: CASSPVHTGELFF.

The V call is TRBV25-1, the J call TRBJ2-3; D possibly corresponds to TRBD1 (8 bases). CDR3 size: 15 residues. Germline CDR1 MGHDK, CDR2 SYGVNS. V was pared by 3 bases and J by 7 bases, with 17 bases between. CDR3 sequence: CASSDRGRGGNTQYF. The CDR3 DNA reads TGTGCCAGCAGTGACAGGGGGCGCGGGGGTAATACGCAGTATTTT.

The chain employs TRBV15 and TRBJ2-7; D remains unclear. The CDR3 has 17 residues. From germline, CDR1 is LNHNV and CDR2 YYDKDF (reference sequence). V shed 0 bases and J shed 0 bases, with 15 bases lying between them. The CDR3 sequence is CATSRDLAGTSSYEQYF. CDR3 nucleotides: TGTGCCACCAGCAGAGATTTGGCAGGAACGAGCTCCTACGAGCAGTACTTC.

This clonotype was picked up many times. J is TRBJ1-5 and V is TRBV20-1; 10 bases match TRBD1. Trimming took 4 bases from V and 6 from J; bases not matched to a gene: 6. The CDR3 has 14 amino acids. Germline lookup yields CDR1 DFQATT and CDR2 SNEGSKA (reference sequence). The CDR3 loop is CSATVGQGLQPQHF. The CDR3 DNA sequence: TGCAGTGCTACGGTGGGACAGGGGCTTCAGCCCCAGCATTTT.